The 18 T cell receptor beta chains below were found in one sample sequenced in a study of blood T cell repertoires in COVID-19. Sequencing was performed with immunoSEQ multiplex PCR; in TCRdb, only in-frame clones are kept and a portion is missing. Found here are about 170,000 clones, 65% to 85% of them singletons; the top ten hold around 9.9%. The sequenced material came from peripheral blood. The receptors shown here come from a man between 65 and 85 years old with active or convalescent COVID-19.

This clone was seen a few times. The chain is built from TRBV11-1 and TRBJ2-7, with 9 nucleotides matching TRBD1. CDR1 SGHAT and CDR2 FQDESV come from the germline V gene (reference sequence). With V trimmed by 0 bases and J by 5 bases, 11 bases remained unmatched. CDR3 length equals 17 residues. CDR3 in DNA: TGTGCCAGCAGCTTAGCTAACCCGGGACAGGGTTTCCACGAGCAGTACTTC. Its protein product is CASSLANPGQGFHEQYF.

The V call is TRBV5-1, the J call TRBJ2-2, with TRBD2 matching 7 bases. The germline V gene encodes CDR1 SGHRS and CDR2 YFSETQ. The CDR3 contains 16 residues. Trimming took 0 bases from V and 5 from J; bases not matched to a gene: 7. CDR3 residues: CASSLAPQGGTGELFF. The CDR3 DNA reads TGCGCCAGCAGCTTGGCCCCCCAGGGAGGGACCGGGGAGCTGTTTTTT. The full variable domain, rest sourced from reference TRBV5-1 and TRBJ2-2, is KAGVTQTPRYLIKTRGQQVTLSCSPISGHRSVSWYQQTPGQGLQFLFEYFSETQRNKGNFPGRFSGRQFSNSRSEMNVSTLELGDSALYLCASSLAPQGGTGELFFGEGSRLTVL.

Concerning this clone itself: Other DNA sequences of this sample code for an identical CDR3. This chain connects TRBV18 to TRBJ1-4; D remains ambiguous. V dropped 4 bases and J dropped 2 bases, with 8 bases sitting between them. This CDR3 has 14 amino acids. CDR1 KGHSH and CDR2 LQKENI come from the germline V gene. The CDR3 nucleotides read TGTGCCAGCTCACGGGGAGGGACTAATGAAAAACTGTTTTTT. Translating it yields CASSRGGTNEKLFF.

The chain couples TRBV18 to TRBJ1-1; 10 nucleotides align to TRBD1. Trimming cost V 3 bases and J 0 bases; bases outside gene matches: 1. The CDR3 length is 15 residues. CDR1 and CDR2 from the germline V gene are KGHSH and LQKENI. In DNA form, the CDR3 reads TGTGCCAGCTCACCGGGACAGGGGATGAACACTGAAGCTTTCTTT. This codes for CASSPGQGMNTEAFF.

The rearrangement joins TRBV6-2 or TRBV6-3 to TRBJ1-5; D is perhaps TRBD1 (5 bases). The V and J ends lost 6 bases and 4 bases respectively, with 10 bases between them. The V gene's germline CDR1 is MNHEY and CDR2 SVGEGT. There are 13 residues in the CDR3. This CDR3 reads CASSDSNNQPQHF. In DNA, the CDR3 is TGTGCCAGCAGCGACAGTAATAATCAGCCCCAGCATTTT.

The CDR3 protein is CASSLGTPEQYF. CDR3 sequence (DNA): TGCGCCAGCAGCTTGGGTACACCTGAGCAGTACTTC. The genes are TRBV5-1 and TRBJ2-7; no reliable D call. This CDR3 comprises 12 residues. The V and J ends lost 0 bases and 7 bases respectively, with 8 bases between them. Germline V CDR1 and CDR2: SGHRS, YFSETQ.

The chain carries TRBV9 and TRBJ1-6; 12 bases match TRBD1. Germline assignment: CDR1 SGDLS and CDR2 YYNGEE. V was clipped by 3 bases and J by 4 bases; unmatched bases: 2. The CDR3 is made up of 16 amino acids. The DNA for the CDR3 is TGTGCCAGCAGCGAGGGACAGGGGGCTTATAATTCACCCCTCCACTTT. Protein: CASSEGQGAYNSPLHF.

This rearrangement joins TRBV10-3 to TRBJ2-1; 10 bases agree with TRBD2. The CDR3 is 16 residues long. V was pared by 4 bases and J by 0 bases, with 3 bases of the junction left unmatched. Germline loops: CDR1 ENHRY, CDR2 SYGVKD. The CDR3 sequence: CAISGAGGSSYNEQFF. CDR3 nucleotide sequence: TGTGCCATCAGTGGAGCGGGAGGGAGCTCCTACAATGAGCAGTTCTTC.

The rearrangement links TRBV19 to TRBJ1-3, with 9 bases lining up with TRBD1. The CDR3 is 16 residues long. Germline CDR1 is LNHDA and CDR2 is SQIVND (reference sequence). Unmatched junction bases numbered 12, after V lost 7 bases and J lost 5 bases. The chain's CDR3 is CASTPTRDRERNTIYF. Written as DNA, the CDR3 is TGTGCCAGTACCCCAACCCGGGACAGGGAACGAAACACCATATATTTT.

Here the CDR3 DNA reads TGTGCCAGCAGCCCAAACAGGGAATTCACTGAAGCTTTCTTT. Its protein is CASSPNREFTEAFF. V is TRBV7-9 and J is TRBJ1-1; D may be TRBD1 (6 bases). The CDR3 covers 14 residues. The V gene lost 5 bases and the J gene lost 4 bases, with 14 bases spanning the gap. From germline, CDR1 is SEHNR and CDR2 FQNEAQ (reference sequence).

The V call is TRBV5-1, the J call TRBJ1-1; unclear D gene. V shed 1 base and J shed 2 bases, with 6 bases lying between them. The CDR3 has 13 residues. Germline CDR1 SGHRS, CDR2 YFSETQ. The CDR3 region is CASSLPQNTEAFF. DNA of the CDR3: TGCGCCAGCAGCTTGCCACAAAACACTGAAGCTTTCTTT.

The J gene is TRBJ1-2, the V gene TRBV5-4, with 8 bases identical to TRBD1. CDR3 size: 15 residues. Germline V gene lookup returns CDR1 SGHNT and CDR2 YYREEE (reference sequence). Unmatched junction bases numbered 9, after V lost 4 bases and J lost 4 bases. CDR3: CASSKDRAQGYGYTF. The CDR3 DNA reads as TGTGCCAGCAGCAAGGACAGGGCTCAGGGCTATGGCTACACCTTC. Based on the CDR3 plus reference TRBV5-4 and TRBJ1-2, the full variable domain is ETGVTQSPTHLIKTRGQQVTLRCSSQSGHNTVSWYQQALGQGPQFIFQYYREEENGRGNFPPRFSGLQFPNYSSELNVNALELDDSALYLCASSKDRAQGYGYTFGSGTRLTVV.

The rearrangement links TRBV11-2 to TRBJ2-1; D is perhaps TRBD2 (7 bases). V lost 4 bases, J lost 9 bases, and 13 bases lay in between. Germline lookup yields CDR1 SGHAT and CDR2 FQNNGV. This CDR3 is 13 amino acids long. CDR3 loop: CASSSQGGGEQFF. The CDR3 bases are TGTGCCAGCAGCTCCCAAGGGGGGGGTGAGCAGTTCTTC.

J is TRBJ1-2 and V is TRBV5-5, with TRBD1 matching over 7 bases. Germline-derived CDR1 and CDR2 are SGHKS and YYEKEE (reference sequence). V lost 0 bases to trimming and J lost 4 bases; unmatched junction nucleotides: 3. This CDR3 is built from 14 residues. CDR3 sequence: CASSLGDSPYGYTF. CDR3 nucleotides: TGTGCCAGCAGCTTGGGGGACAGTCCCTATGGCTACACCTTC.

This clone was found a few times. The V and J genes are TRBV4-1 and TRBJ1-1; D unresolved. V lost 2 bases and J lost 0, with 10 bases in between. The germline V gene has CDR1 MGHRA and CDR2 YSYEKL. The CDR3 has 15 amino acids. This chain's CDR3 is CASSQTLTMNTEAFF. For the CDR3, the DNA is TGCGCCAGCAGCCAAACCCTTACTATGAACACTGAAGCTTTCTTT.

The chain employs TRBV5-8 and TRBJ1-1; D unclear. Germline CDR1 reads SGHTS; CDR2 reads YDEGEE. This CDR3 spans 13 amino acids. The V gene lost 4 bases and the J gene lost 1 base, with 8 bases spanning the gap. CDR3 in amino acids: CASSDGKNTEAFF. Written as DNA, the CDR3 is TGTGCCAGCAGCGACGGGAAGAACACTGAAGCTTTCTTT.

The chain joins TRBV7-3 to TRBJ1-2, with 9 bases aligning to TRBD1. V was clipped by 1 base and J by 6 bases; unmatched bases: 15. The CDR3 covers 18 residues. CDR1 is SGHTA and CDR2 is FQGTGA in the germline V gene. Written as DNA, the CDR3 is TGTGCCAGCAGCTTAAGGCTGCCAGAATCCGGGACAGGGAATGGCTACACCTTC. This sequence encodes CASSLRLPESGTGNGYTF.

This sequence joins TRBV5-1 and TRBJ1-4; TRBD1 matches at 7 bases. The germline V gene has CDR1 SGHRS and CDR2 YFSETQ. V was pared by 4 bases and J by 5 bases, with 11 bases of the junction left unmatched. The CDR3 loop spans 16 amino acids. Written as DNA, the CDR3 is TGCGCCAGCAGCCCCCAGCCGACAGGGAACAATGAAAAACTGTTTTTT. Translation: CASSPQPTGNNEKLFF.